The T cell receptor beta chain described here comes from a study of CD8+ T cells in alopecia areata. Findings and limits, study-wide: Persistence during tofacitinib was seen for many expanded lesional clones in scalp and blood. Among the top 100, expanded CD8+ clones were significantly decreased by tofacitinib, as was scalp clonality.

This clone appeared a few times. The antigen is unknown. The treatment: oral pan-JAK inhibitor, 5-10 mg twice daily. The CDR3 is 15 amino acids. The germline CDR1 and CDR2 sequences are SEHNR and FQNEAQ (reference sequence). V gave up 1 base and J gave up 4 bases, with 11 bases separating them. As the sequencing template, cDNA was produced by extracting RNA and reverse transcribing it. Assay: immunoSEQ multiplex PCR; the TCRdb copy retains only in-frame clones and omits some. This sample has 200,000 to 250,000 clones; roughly 64% occur once, and the top ten carry roughly 4.2%. This sequence joins TRBV7-9 and TRBJ2-1, with D possibly being TRBD1 (5 bases). This specimen was CD4+ T cells sorted from blood, taken at week 4, from a patient treated with tofacitinib. The TCR comes from a human donor with alopecia areata. CDR3 coding DNA: TGTGCCAGCAGCTTAGGTCAGGGATCTTACAATGAGCAGTTCTTC. Protein sequence: CASSLGQGSYNEQFF.